A selection of T cell receptor beta chains follows, all from one sample in a study of shared clonotypes between healthy human individuals. Profiled with immunoSEQ multiplex PCR; TCRdb holds only in-frame clones, not every one. The sample holds under 2.5 million clones, 85% to 95% seen once. Material for sequencing was naive CD4+ T cells from PBMCs. The source of these receptors is a man aged 18 to 30 in good health. Some clones in this sample may be carry-over from other donors' samples. CDR3s include the opening cysteine and the closing phenylalanine or tryptophan. Each record gives: CDR3 protein, CDR3 DNA, clone size, J gene, V gene, D gene. The D gene is left open where the match is weak. Clone size is stated in some rows and not others, as once, few, many or a class when expanded.

CASSLSPSADYGYTF | TGTGCCAGCAGCTTGTCCCCCTCCGCGGACTATGGCTACACCTTC | - | TRBJ1-2 | TRBV5-5 | -
CASSEFGQGRNTEAFF | TGTGCCAGCAGCGAATTTGGACAGGGACGGAACACTGAAGCTTTCTTT | - | TRBJ1-1 | TRBV9 | TRBD1
CASSLTGPETGKYF | TGTGCCAGCAGCTTAACCGGTCCCGAGACGGGAAAATATTTT | - | TRBJ1-3 | TRBV7-3 | -
CASSFRNQPQHF | TGTGCCAGCAGCTTCCGGAATCAGCCCCAGCATTTT | once | TRBJ1-5 | TRBV6-5 | -
CASSQDVGRTNEKLFF | TGCGCCAGCAGCCAAGATGTAGGCCGAACTAATGAAAAACTGTTTTTT | - | TRBJ1-4 | TRBV4-1 | -
CASSRITGWDTEAFF | TGTGCCAGCAGCCGTATTACAGGGTGGGACACTGAAGCTTTCTTT | few | TRBJ1-1 | TRBV7-9 | -
CASSAEEGRPYF | TGTGCCAGCAGCGCAGAGGAGGGCCGTCCGTACTTC | - | TRBJ2-7 | TRBV5-4 | -
CASSYPYGDQETQYF | TGTGCCAGCAGTTACCCTTACGGTGACCAAGAGACCCAGTACTTC | - | TRBJ2-5 | TRBV28 | -
CASSVGTDTQYF | TGCGCCAGCAGCGTGGGGACAGATACGCAGTATTTT | - | TRBJ2-3 | TRBV5-1 | -
CAWSGLLAGGAGNEQFF | TGTGCCTGGAGTGGACTACTAGCGGGAGGTGCCGGCAATGAGCAGTTCTTC | - | TRBJ2-1 | TRBV30 | TRBD2
CATSESSSTDTQYF | TGTGCCACCAGCGAATCTTCTAGCACAGATACGCAGTATTTT | - | TRBJ2-3 | TRBV15 | -
CASIHSRGQAEAFF | TGTGCCAGCATCCATTCGAGAGGGCAGGCTGAAGCTTTCTTT | few | TRBJ1-1 | TRBV2 | -
CASSLGASTDTQYF | TGTGCCAGCAGCCTAGGAGCCAGCACAGATACGCAGTATTTT | - | TRBJ2-3 | TRBV11-2 | -
CASSRSQSTNEKLFF | TGTGCCAGCAGCCGTAGTCAGTCAACTAATGAAAAACTGTTTTTT | - | TRBJ1-4 | TRBV7-9 | -
CASSLGDRLVQTQYF | TGTGCCAGCAGCTTGGGGGACCGACTAGTCCAGACCCAGTACTTC | - | TRBJ2-5 | TRBV7-8 | -
CAWSVLAKSTGELFF | TGTGCCTGGAGTGTACTAGCGAAAAGCACCGGGGAGCTGTTTTTT | - | TRBJ2-2 | TRBV30 | TRBD2
CASSLMVGSTGKSGELFF | TGTGCCAGCAGCTTAATGGTTGGGTCGACAGGAAAGTCCGGGGAGCTGTTTTTT | - | TRBJ2-2 | TRBV7-3 | -
CAITDIQGSPLHF | TGTGCCATCACTGATATTCAGGGCTCACCCCTCCACTTT | - | TRBJ1-6 | TRBV10-3 | -
CASRAAPNTGELFF | TGCGCCAGCAGGGCGGCTCCGAACACCGGGGAGCTGTTTTTT | once | TRBJ2-2 | TRBV5-1 | -
CASSLERGGGEKLFF | TGTGCCAGCAGCTTAGAGAGGGGCGGGGGTGAAAAACTGTTTTTT | - | TRBJ1-4 | TRBV11-2 | -
CASSLPGTSGNPSKNIQYF | TGCGCCAGCAGCTTGCCGGGGACTAGCGGGAACCCGTCCAAAAACATTCAGTACTTC | - | TRBJ2-4 | TRBV5-1 | TRBD2
CASSPPLAGHYNEQFF | TGTGCCAGCAGTCCTCCCTTAGCGGGGCATTACAATGAGCAGTTCTTC | - | TRBJ2-1 | TRBV28 | TRBD2
CASTPIENTGELFF | TGTGCCAGCACCCCCATCGAGAACACCGGGGAGCTGTTTTTT | - | TRBJ2-2 | TRBV5-5 | -
CAGNPGFRGRNYEQYF | TGTGCCGGCAACCCGGGTTTTCGAGGCCGGAACTACGAGCAGTACTTC | once | TRBJ2-7 | TRBV30 | -
CASSFSTGTAYEQYF | TGTGCCAGCAGCTTCTCGACAGGGACTGCCTACGAGCAGTACTTC | - | TRBJ2-7 | TRBV7-9 | -
CASAPKRETTNEKLFF | TGTGCCAGTGCCCCCAAGAGGGAGACAACTAATGAAAAACTGTTTTTT | - | TRBJ1-4 | TRBV19 | -
CASSQAGGSVGQFF | TGCGCCAGCAGCCAAGCTGGGGGGTCAGTTGGGCAGTTCTTC | once | TRBJ2-1 | TRBV4-3 | -
CASSYSQGDQPQHF | TGTGCCAGCAGTTACTCTCAGGGGGATCAGCCCCAGCATTTT | - | TRBJ1-5 | TRBV6-6 | TRBD1
CASSQEQAAAYYEQYF | TGCGCCAGCAGCCAAGAGCAAGCAGCGGCCTACTACGAGCAGTACTTC | - | TRBJ2-7 | TRBV4-1 | -
CASSLGPGYSGNTIYF | TGTGCCAGCAGCCTTGGACCGGGTTACTCTGGAAACACCATATATTTT | once | TRBJ1-3 | TRBV5-6 | -
CASNDWARAQETQYF | TGTGCCAGCAATGATTGGGCGAGGGCCCAAGAGACCCAGTACTTC | - | TRBJ2-5 | TRBV6-6 | -
CASSFRVPQETQYF | TGTGCCAGCAGTTTCCGGGTACCACAAGAGACCCAGTACTTC | - | TRBJ2-5 | TRBV6-1 | -
CSVRGRVYNEQFF | TGCAGCGTACGCGGGAGGGTCTACAATGAGCAGTTCTTC | - | TRBJ2-1 | TRBV29-1 | TRBD2
CASSRDRGNEQFF | TGCGCCAGCAGCCGGGACAGGGGGAATGAGCAGTTCTTC | - | TRBJ2-1 | TRBV10-2 | TRBD1
CASSRRDRDYGYTF | TGCGCCAGCAGCCGCCGGGACAGGGACTATGGCTACACCTTC | - | TRBJ1-2 | TRBV4-1 | TRBD1
CASSPRGGRAHTGELFF | TGTGCCAGCAGCCCCCGAGGCGGGAGGGCGCACACCGGGGAGCTGTTTTTT | - | TRBJ2-2 | TRBV28 | TRBD2
CASSFEVMQFF | TGTGCCAGCAGTTTTGAGGTGATGCAGTTCTTC | - | TRBJ2-1 | TRBV28 | -
CASSESSGRSQYF | TGCGCCAGCAGTGAGTCAAGTGGGCGTAGCCAGTACTTC | - | TRBJ2-5 | TRBV10-1 | -
CASSSPGTEAFF | TGTGCCAGCAGTTCCCCAGGCACTGAAGCTTTCTTT | - | TRBJ1-1 | TRBV27 | -
CASSIAGGRAYEQYF | TGTGCCAGTAGTATAGCCGGGGGACGGGCCTACGAGCAGTACTTC | - | TRBJ2-7 | TRBV19 | -
CASSLYDNRYGYTF | TGCGCCAGCAGCTTGTATGACAATCGCTATGGCTACACCTTC | - | TRBJ1-2 | TRBV5-1 | -
CASKGGRNTGELFF | TGTGCCAGCAAAGGCGGGAGGAACACCGGGGAGCTGTTTTTT | - | TRBJ2-2 | TRBV6-6 | TRBD2
CASSPGPQANTQYF | TGTGCCAGCAGCCCGGGGCCCCAGGCGAATACGCAGTATTTT | - | TRBJ2-3 | TRBV9 | -
CASQILGLGGYTF | TGTGCCAGCCAAATCTTGGGTTTGGGTGGCTACACCTTC | once | TRBJ1-2 | TRBV28 | -
CASSGRVPTGELFF | TGTGCCAGCAGCGGCAGGGTTCCTACCGGGGAGCTGTTTTTT | - | TRBJ2-2 | TRBV6-5 | -
CASSSLGYQETQYF | TGCGCCAGCAGCTCATTGGGGTACCAAGAGACCCAGTACTTC | - | TRBJ2-5 | TRBV5-1 | -
CASSRADDPIRGTGELFF | TGTGCCAGCAGCCGTGCCGACGATCCAATCCGGGGCACCGGGGAGCTGTTTTTT | - | TRBJ2-2 | TRBV7-7 | -
CASNLRLGRDEQFF | TGTGCCAGCAATTTAAGACTGGGGAGGGATGAGCAGTTCTTC | - | TRBJ2-1 | TRBV6-1 | TRBD2
CASSSTFVRRGKDTEAFF | TGTGCCAGCAGCTCCACCTTCGTGAGGAGGGGGAAGGACACTGAAGCTTTCTTT | - | TRBJ1-1 | TRBV5-6 | -
CASGDRDEQFF | TGTGCTAGTGGCGACAGAGATGAGCAGTTCTTC | - | TRBJ2-1 | TRBV12-5 | -
CASSLLWGDEQFF | TGTGCCAGCAGCTTGCTTTGGGGGGACGAGCAGTTCTTC | - | TRBJ2-1 | TRBV7-9 | -
CASSLSPGGGSPQHF | TGTGCCAGCAGTTTATCTCCCGGGGGGGGATCGCCCCAGCATTTT | - | TRBJ1-5 | TRBV28 | -
CASSLLTGDTEAFF | TGCGCCAGCAGCTTGTTGACAGGGGACACTGAAGCTTTCTTT | - | TRBJ1-1 | TRBV5-1 | TRBD1
CATSRDFGGNEQFF | TGTGCCACCAGCAGAGATTTTGGAGGAAATGAGCAGTTCTTC | - | TRBJ2-1 | TRBV15 | -
CSVERHLATYGYTF | TGCAGCGTTGAAAGGCACCTAGCCACCTATGGCTACACCTTC | - | TRBJ1-2 | TRBV29-1 | -
CASSLEGPGGVDEQYF | TGTGCCAGCAGCTTAGAGGGCCCTGGGGGGGTGGACGAGCAGTACTTC | - | TRBJ2-7 | TRBV7-2 | TRBD2
CASSLEANTEAFF | TGCGCCAGCAGCTTGGAGGCAAACACTGAAGCTTTCTTT | - | TRBJ1-1 | TRBV5-1 | -
CASKDGTGGWMGQPQHF | TGTGCCAGTAAAGACGGGACAGGGGGCTGGATGGGGCAGCCCCAGCATTTT | - | TRBJ1-5 | TRBV19 | TRBD1